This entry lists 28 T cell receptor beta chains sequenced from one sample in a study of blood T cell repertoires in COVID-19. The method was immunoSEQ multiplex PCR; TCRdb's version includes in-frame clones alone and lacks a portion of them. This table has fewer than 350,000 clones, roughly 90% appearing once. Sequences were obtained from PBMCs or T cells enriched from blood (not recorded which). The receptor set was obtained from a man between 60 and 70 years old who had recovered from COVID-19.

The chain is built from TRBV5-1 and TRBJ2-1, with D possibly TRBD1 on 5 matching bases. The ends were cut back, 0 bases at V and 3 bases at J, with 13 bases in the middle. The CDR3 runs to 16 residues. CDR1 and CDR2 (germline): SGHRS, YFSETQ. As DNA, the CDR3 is TGCGCCAGCAGCTTGGCGTCCAGGGCGTACTACAATGAGCAGTTCTTC. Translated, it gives CASSLASRAYYNEQFF. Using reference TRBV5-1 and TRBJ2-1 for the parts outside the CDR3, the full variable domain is KAGVTQTPRYLIKTRGQQVTLSCSPISGHRSVSWYQQTPGQGLQFLFEYFSETQRNKGNFPGRFSGRQFSNSRSEMNVSTLELGDSALYLCASSLASRAYYNEQFFGPGTRLTVL.

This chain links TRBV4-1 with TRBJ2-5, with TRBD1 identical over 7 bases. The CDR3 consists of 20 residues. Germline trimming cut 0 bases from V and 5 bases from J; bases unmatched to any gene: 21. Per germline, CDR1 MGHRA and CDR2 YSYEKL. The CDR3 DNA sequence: TGCGCCAGCAGCCAAGATCCCCGTCGACAGGGCCGTAGGGCAGAGGAGACCCAGTACTTC. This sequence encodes CASSQDPRRQGRRAEETQYF.

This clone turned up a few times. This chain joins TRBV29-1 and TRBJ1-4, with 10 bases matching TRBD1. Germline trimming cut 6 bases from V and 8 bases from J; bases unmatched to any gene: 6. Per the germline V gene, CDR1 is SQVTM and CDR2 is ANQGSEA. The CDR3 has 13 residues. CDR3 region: CSVRDRGMEKLFF. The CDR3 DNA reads TGCAGCGTCCGGGACAGGGGAATGGAAAAACTGTTTTTT.

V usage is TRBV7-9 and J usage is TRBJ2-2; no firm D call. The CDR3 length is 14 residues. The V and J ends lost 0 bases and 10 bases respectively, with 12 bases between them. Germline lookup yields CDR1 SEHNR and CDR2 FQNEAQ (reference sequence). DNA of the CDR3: TGTGCCAGCAGCTTAGCGGGCAGTCTTGAGGAGCTGTTTTTT. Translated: CASSLAGSLEELFF.

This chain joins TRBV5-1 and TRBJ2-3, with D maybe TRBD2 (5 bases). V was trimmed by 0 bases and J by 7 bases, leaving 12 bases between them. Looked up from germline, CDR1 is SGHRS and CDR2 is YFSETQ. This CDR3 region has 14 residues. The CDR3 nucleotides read TGCGCCAGCAGCTTGGGGTGGGAGCGAAATACGCAGTATTTT. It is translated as CASSLGWERNTQYF.

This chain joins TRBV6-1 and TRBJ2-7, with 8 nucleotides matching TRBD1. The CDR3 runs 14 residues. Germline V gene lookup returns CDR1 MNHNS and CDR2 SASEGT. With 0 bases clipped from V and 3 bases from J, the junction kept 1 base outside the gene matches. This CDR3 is CASSEAGTGYEQYF. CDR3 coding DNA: TGTGCCAGCAGTGAAGCTGGGACAGGCTACGAGCAGTACTTC.

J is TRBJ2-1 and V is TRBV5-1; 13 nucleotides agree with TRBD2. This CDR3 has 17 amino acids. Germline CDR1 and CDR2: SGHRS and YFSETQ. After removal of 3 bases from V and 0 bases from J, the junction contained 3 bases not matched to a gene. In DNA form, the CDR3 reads TGCGCCAGCAGCTCCTGGACTAGCGGGAGCTCCTACAATGAGCAGTTCTTC. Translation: CASSSWTSGSSYNEQFF.

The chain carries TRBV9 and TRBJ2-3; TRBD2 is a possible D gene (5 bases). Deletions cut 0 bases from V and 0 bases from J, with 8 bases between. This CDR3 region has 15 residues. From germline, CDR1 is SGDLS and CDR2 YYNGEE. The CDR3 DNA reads TGTGCCAGCAGCGTAGACCAGCGGAGCACAGATACGCAGTATTTT. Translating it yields CASSVDQRSTDTQYF. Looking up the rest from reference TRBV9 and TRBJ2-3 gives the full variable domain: DSGVTQTPKHLITATGQRVTLRCSPRSGDLSVYWYQQSLDQGLQFLIQYYNGEERAKGNILERFSAQQFPDLHSELNLSSLELGDSALYFCASSVDQRSTDTQYFGPGTRLTVL.

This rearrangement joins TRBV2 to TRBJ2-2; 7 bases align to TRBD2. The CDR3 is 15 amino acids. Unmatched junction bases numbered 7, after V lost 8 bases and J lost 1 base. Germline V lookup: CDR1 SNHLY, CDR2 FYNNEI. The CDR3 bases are TGTGCCAGCGGAGGGGCTAGCGGGAACACCGGGGAGCTGTTTTTT. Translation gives CASGGASGNTGELFF.

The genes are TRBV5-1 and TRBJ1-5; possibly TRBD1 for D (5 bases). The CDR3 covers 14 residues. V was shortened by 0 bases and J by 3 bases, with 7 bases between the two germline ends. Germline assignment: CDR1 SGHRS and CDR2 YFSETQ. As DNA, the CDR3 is TGCGCCAGCAGCTTGGAGGGGCTCAATCAGCCCCAGCATTTT. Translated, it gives CASSLEGLNQPQHF.

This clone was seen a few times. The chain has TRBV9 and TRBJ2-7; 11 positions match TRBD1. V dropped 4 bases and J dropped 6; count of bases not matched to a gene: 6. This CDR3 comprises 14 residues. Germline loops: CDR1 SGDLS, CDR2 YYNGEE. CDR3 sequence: CASSPGQGVSEQYF. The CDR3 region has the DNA TGTGCCAGCAGCCCGGGACAGGGGGTTTCCGAGCAGTACTTC. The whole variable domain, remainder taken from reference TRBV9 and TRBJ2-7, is DSGVTQTPKHLITATGQRVTLRCSPRSGDLSVYWYQQSLDQGLQFLIQYYNGEERAKGNILERFSAQQFPDLHSELNLSSLELGDSALYFCASSPGQGVSEQYFGPGTRLTVT.

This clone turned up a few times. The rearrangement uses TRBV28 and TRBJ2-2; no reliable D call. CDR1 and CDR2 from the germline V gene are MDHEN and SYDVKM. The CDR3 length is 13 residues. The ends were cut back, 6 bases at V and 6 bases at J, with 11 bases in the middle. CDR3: CASRVDFSGELFF. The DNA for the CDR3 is TGTGCCAGCAGGGTAGACTTCTCCGGGGAGCTGTTTTTT.

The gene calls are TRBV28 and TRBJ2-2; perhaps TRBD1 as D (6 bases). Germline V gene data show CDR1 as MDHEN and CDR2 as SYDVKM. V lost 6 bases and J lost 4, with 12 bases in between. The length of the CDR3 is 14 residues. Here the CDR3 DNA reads TGTGCCAGCAGCTCCGGACAGCTCACCGGGGAGCTGTTTTTT. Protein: CASSSGQLTGELFF.

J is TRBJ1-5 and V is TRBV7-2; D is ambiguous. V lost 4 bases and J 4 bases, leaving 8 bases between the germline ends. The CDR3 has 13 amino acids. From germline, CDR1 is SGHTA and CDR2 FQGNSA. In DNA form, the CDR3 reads TGTGCCAGCAGCTCCTCAGGAAATCAGCCCCAGCATTTT. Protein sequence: CASSSSGNQPQHF.

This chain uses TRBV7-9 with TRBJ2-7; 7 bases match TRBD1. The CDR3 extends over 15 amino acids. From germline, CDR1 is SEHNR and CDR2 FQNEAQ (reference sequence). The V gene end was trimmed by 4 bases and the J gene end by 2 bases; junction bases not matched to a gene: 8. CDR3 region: CASSSNTGVTYEQYF. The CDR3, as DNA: TGTGCCAGCAGCTCCAACACAGGGGTTACCTACGAGCAGTACTTC.

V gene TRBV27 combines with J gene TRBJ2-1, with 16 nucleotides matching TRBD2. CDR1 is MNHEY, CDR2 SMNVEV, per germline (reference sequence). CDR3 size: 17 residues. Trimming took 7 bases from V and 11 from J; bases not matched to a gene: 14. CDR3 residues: CASTQRLGTSGRDKQFF. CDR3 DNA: TGTGCCAGCACCCAAAGACTGGGGACTAGCGGGAGGGATAAGCAGTTCTTC.

CDR3 amino acids: CASSQISGGGTYNEQFF. As DNA, the CDR3 is TGTGCCAGCAGCCAAATTAGCGGGGGGGGGACCTACAATGAGCAGTTCTTC. The V gene is TRBV3-1 (or the pseudogene TRBV3-2), the J gene TRBJ2-1; TRBD2 agrees at 11 bases. Germline V gene sequence: CDR1 LGHDT, CDR2 YNNKEL (reference sequence). V gave up 2 bases and J gave up 2 bases; unmatched junction bases: 5. CDR3 length: 17 amino acids.

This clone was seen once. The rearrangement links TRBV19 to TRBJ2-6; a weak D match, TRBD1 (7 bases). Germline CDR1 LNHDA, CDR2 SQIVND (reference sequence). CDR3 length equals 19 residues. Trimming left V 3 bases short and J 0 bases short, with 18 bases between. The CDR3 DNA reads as TGTGCCAGTAGTATTAGCGGCCAGGGGGTCTCCTCTGGGGCCAACGTCCTGACTTTC. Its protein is CASSISGQGVSSGANVLTF.

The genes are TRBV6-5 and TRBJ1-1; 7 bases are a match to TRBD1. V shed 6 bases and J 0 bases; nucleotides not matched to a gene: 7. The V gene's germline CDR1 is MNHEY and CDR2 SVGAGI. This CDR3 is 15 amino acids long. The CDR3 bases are TGTGCCAGCAGAGTGGACAGGCGGGTGAACACTGAAGCTTTCTTT. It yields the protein CASRVDRRVNTEAFF.

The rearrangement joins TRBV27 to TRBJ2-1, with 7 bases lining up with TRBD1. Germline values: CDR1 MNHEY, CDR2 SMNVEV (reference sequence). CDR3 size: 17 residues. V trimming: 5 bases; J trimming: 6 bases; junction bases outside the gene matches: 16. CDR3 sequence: CASSPIRPRGDSNEQFF. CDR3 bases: TGTGCCAGCAGTCCAATCCGACCAAGAGGGGACAGCAATGAGCAGTTCTTC.

CDR3: CASSYMSGRAGDTQYF. CDR3 nucleotides: TGTGCCAGCAGTTACATGAGCGGGAGGGCCGGAGATACGCAGTATTTT. This chain links TRBV6-2 or TRBV6-3 with TRBJ2-3; 10 bases agree with TRBD2. The length of the CDR3 is 16 residues. V dropped 2 bases and J dropped 5; count of bases not matched to a gene: 7. CDR1 MNHEY and CDR2 SVGEGT come from the germline V gene.

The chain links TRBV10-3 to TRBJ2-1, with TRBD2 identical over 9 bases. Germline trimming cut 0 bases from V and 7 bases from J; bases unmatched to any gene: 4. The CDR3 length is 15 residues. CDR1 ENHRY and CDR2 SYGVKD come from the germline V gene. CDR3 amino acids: CAISESSGSLNEQFF. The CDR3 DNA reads TGTGCCATCAGTGAGTCTAGCGGGAGTTTAAATGAGCAGTTCTTC.

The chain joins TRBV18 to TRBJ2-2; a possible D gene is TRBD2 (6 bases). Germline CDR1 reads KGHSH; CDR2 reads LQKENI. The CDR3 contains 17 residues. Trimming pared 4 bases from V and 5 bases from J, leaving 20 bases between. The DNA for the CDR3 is TGTGCCAGCTCACGCGACTTCCGGGGGAGTGAAACCGGGGAGCTGTTTTTT. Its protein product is CASSRDFRGSETGELFF.

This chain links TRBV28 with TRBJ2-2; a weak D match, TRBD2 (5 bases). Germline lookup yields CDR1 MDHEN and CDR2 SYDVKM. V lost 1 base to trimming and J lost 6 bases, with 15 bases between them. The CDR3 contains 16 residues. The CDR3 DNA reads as TGTGCCAGCAGTTTATACCACCAAGTCGGGGCCGGGGAGCTGTTTTTT. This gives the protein CASSLYHQVGAGELFF.

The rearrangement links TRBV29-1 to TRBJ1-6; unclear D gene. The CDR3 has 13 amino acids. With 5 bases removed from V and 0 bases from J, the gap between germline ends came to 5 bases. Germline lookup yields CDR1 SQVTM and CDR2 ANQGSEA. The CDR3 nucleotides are TGCAGCGTTCTCTACTCCTATAATTCACCCCTCCACTTT. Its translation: CSVLYSYNSPLHF.

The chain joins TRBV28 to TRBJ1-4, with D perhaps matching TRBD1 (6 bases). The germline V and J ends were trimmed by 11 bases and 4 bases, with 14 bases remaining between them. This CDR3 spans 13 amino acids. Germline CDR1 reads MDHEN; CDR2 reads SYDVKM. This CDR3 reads CAASLDSNEKLFF. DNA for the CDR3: TGTGCCGCCTCCTTGGACAGTAATGAAAAACTGTTTTTT.

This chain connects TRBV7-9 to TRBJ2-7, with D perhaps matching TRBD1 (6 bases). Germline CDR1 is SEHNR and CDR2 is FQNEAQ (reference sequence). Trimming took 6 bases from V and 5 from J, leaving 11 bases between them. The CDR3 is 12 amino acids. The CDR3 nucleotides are TGTGCCAGCAGTCTACAGGGAAACGAGCAGTACTTC. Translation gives CASSLQGNEQYF.

The CDR3 bases are TGTGCCAGCAGTGCCTGGACAGGGGAAGGGACTAATGAAAAACTGTTTTTT. It translates to CASSAWTGEGTNEKLFF. The chain uses TRBV6-1 and TRBJ1-4, with TRBD1 matching 9 bases. CDR1 is MNHNS, CDR2 SASEGT, per germline. The CDR3 covers 17 residues. V lost 4 bases, J lost 2 bases, and 8 bases stayed unmatched.